This TCR beta chain was identified in a study of blood T cells in healthy people across ages. Study context: With template switching, about one barcoded beta molecule was captured per two T cells. General observations from the study: A roughly linear fall in TCR beta diversity per million T cells was seen with increasing age. Fewer expanded clones and more diversity marked long-lived versus aged donors.

From germline, CDR1 is SGHKS and CDR2 YYEKEE (reference sequence). V was shortened by 4 bases and J by 14 bases, with 13 bases between the two germline ends. The CDR3 contains 11 residues. Per sample, at least 6 micrograms of total RNA were extracted. Next came a second PCR, run for about 7 to 12 cycles, which used a sample-barcoded 5' primer along with a J-beta primer mix. TCRdb passed the 5' RACE reads through MiXCR, listing each CDR3 protein once. The sample lists just over 800,000 distinct CDR3 sequences, 60% to 80% occurring once. For this clonotype: Its antigen is not identified.

What was sequenced was blood. The receptor's source is a man aged 25-40 years in good health. The V and J genes are TRBV5-5 and TRBJ2-1; D possibly corresponds to TRBD2 (6 bases). CDR3 bases: TGTGCCAGCAGCCCGGGACTCGGGGAGTTCTTC. It yields the protein CASSPGLGEFF.